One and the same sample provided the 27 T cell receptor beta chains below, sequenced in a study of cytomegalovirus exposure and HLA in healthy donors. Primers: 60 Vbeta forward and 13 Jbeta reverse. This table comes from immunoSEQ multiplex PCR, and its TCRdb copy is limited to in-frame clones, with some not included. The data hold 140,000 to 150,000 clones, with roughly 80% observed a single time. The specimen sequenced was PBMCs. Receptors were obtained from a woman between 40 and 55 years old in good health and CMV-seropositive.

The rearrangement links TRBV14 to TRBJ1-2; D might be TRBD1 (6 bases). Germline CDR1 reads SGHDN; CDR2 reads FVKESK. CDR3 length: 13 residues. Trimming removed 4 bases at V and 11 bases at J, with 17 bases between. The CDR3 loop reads CASSPFETGAYTF. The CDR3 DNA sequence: TGTGCCAGCAGCCCGTTCGAGACAGGAGCATACACCTTC.

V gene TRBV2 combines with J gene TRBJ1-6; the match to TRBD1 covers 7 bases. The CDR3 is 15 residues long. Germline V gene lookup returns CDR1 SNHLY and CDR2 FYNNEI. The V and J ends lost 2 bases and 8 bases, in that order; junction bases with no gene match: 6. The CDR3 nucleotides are TGTGCCAGCAGTGAAACGACAGGGTGGGATTCACCCCTCCACTTT. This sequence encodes CASSETTGWDSPLHF.

In nucleotides, the CDR3 is TGCGCCAGCAGCTTGGGGACAGGGCGTGGCTACACCTTC. It translates to CASSLGTGRGYTF. This chain joins TRBV5-1 and TRBJ1-2; 8 bases align to TRBD1. With 0 bases clipped from V and 7 bases from J, the junction kept 2 bases outside the gene matches. CDR1 and CDR2 (germline): SGHRS, YFSETQ. This CDR3 is 13 amino acids long.

The CDR3: CASSYQGMNTEAFF. In DNA form, the CDR3 reads TGTGCCAGCAGTTACCAGGGGATGAACACTGAAGCTTTCTTT. The rearrangement joins TRBV6-5 to TRBJ1-1; a weak D match, TRBD1 (6 bases). V gave up 2 bases and J gave up 0 bases, with 7 bases separating them. The CDR3 has 14 residues. Germline CDR1 and CDR2: MNHEY and SVGAGI.

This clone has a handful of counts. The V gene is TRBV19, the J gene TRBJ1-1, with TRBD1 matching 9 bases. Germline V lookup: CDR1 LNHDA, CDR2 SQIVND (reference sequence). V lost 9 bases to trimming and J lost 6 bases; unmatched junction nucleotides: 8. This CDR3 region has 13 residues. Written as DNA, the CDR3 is TGTGCCAGCGGGACAGGGACGCTCTCTGAAGCTTTCTTT. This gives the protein CASGTGTLSEAFF.

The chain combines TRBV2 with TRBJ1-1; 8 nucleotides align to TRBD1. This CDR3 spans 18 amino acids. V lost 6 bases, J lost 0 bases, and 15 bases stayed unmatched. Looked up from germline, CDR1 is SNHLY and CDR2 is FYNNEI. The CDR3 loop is CASSRGGRGHVMNTEAFF. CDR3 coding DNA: TGTGCCAGCAGCAGGGGGGGCAGGGGGCACGTCATGAACACTGAAGCTTTCTTT.

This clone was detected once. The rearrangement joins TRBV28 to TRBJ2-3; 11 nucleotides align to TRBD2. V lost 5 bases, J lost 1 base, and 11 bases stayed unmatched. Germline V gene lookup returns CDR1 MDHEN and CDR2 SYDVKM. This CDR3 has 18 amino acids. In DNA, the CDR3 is TGTGCCAGCAGTACCTCCGACTTGACTAGCGGGGGCACAGATACGCAGTATTTT. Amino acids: CASSTSDLTSGGTDTQYF.

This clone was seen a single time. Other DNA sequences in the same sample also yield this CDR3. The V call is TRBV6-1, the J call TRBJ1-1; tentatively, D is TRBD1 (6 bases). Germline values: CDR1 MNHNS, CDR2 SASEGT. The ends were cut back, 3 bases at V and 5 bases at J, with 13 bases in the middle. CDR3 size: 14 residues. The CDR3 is CASSEGGGGTEAFF. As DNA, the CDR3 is TGTGCCAGCAGTGAGGGGGGGGGCGGTACTGAAGCTTTCTTT.

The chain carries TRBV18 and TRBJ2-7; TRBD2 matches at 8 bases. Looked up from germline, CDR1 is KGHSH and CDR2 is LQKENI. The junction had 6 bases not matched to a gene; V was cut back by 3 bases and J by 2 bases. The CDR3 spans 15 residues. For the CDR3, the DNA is TGTGCCAGCTCACCGGTCGGCGGGGGGACCTACGAGCAGTACTTC. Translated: CASSPVGGGTYEQYF. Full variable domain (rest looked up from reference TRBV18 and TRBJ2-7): NAGVMQNPRHLVRRRGQEARLRCSPMKGHSHVYWYRQLPEEGLKFMVYLQKENIIDESGMPKERFSAEFPKEGPSILRIQQVVRGDSAAYFCASSPVGGGTYEQYFGPGTRLTVT.

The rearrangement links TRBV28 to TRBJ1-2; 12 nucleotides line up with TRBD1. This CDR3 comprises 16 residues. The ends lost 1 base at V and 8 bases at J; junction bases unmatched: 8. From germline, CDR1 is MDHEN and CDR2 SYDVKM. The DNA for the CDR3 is TGTGCCAGCAGTTTATTTCTGGGACAGGGGGCGCGCGGCTACACCTTC. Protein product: CASSLFLGQGARGYTF.

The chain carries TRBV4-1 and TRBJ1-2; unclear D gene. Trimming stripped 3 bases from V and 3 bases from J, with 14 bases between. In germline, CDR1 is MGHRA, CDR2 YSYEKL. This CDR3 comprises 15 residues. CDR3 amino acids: CASSQGRGWDYGYTF. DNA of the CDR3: TGCGCCAGCAGCCAGGGGAGAGGGTGGGACTATGGCTACACCTTC.

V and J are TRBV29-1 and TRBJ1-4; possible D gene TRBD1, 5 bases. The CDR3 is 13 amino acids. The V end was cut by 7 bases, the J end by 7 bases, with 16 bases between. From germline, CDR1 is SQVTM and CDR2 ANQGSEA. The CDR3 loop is CSAKRGVGEKLFF. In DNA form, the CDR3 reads TGCAGCGCGAAAAGGGGTGTAGGTGAAAAACTGTTTTTT.

In nucleotides, the CDR3 is TGTGCCAGCAGCCAACTAGCGGGAGTCTACAATGAGCAGTTCTTC. This gives the protein CASSQLAGVYNEQFF. The chain has TRBV7-9 and TRBJ2-1, with 11 bases identical to TRBD2. The CDR3 length is 15 residues. The germline V gene has CDR1 SEHNR and CDR2 FQNEAQ (reference sequence). V trimming: 5 bases; J trimming: 3 bases; junction bases outside the gene matches: 3.

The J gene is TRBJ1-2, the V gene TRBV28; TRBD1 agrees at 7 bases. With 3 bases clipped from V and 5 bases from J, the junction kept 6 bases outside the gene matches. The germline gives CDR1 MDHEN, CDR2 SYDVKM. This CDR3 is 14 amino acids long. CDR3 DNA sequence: TGTGCCAGCAGTTTCGCAGGGGGTGGTTATGGCTACACCTTC. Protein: CASSFAGGGYGYTF.

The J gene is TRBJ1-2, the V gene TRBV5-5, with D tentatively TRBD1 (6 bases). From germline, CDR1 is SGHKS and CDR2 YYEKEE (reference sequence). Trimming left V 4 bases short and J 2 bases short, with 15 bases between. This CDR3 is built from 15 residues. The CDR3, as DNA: TGTGCCAGCAGCCTGGGGGCGGGATCCAACTATGGCTACACCTTC. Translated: CASSLGAGSNYGYTF.

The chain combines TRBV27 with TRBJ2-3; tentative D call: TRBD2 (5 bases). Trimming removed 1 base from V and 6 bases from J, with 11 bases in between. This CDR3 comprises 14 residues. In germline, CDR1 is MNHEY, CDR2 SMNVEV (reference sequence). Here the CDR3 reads CASSLFSTRDTQYF. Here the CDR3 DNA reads TGTGCCAGCAGTTTATTTTCTACTAGGGATACGCAGTATTTT.

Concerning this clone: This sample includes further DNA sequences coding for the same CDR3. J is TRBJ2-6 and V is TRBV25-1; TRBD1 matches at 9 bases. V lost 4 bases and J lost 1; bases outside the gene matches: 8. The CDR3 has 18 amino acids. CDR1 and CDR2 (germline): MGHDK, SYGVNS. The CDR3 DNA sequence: TGTGCCAGCAGTGTGACAGGGGGTTGGTTGTCTGGGGCCAACGTCCTGACTTTC. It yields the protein CASSVTGGWLSGANVLTF.

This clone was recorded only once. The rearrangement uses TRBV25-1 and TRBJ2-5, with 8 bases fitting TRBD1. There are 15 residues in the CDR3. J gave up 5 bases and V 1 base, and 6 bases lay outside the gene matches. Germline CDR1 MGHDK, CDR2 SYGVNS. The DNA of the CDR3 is TGTGCCAGCAGTGAATTCATGGGACAGGCGGAGACCCAGTACTTC. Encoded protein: CASSEFMGQAETQYF.

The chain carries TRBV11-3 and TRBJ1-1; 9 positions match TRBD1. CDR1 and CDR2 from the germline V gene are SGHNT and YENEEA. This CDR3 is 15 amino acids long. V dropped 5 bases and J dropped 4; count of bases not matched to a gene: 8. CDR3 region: CASSPTGGLGTEAFF. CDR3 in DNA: TGTGCCAGCAGCCCAACAGGGGGCTTGGGCACTGAAGCTTTCTTT.

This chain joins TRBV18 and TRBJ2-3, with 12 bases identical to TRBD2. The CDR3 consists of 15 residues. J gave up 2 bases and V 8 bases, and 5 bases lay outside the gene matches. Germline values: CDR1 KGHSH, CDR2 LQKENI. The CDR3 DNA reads TGTGCCAGCACCCGACTAGCGGGGGCCACAGATACGCAGTATTTT. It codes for CASTRLAGATDTQYF.

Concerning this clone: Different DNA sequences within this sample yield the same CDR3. The CDR3 here is CASSPDRAGNTIYF. Written as DNA, the CDR3 is TGTGCCAGCTCACCGGACAGGGCTGGAAACACCATATATTTT. The chain joins TRBV18 to TRBJ1-3; 8 bases match TRBD1. CDR3 size: 14 residues. J gave up 2 bases and V 3 bases, and 0 bases lay outside the gene matches. Germline values: CDR1 KGHSH, CDR2 LQKENI.

The CDR3 DNA is TGTGCCAGCTCACCAGCGACAGGGGGCAATCAGCCCCAGCATTTT. Translating it yields CASSPATGGNQPQHF. The chain recombines TRBV18 with TRBJ1-5, with TRBD1 matching 8 bases. CDR1 and CDR2 (germline): KGHSH, LQKENI. The J segment lost 2 bases and the V segment lost 2 bases, leaving 2 bases of the junction unmatched. The CDR3 runs 15 residues.

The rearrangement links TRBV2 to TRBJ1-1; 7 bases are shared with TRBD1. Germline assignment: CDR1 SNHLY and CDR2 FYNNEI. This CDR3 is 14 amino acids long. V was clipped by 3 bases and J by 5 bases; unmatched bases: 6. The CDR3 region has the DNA TGTGCCAGCAGTGAGAGACAGGGAAGAACTGAAGCTTTCTTT. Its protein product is CASSERQGRTEAFF.

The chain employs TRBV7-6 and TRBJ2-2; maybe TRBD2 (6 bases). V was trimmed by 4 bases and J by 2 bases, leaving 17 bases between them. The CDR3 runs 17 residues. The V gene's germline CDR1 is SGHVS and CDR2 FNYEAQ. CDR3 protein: CASSSFPSASNTGELFF. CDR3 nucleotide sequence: TGTGCCAGCAGCTCCTTTCCTAGCGCCTCAAACACCGGGGAGCTGTTTTTT.

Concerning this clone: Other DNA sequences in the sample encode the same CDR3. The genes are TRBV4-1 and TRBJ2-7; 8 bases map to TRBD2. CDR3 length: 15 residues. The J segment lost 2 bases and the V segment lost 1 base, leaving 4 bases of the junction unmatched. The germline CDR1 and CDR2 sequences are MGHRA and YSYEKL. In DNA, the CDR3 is TGCGCCAGCAGCCAAGCAAGCGGGGGAACCTACGAGCAGTACTTC. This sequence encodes CASSQASGGTYEQYF.

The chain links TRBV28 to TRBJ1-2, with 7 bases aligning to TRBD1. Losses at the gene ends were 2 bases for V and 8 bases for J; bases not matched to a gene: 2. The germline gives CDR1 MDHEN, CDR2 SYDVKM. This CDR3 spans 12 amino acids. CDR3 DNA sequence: TGTGCCAGCAGTTTACCAGGGGGAGGCTACACCTTC. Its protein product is CASSLPGGGYTF.

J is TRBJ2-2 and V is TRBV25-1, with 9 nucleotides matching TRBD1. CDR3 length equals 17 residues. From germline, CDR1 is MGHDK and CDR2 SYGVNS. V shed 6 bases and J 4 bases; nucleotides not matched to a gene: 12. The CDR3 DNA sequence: TGTGCCAGCAGACCCGGGACAGGGAAATCGGGCACCGGGGAGCTGTTTTTT. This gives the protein CASRPGTGKSGTGELFF.